This passage covers 4 T cell receptor beta chains from one sample sequenced in a study of T cells after yellow fever vaccination. TCRdb used MiXCR to reprocess the 5' RACE reads, holding one entry per CDR3 protein. This sample has nearly 550,000 distinct CDR3 sequences; about 19% occur once, and the top ten carry roughly an eighth. The specimen was PBMCs, collected 15 days after the yellow fever booster vaccination. Receptors originate from a man aged 30-40 years who received the YFV17D yellow fever vaccine.

The chain couples TRBV29-1 to TRBJ2-1; 13 bases align to TRBD2. In germline, CDR1 is SQVTM, CDR2 ANQGSEA. The junction had 6 bases not matched to a gene; V was cut back by 4 bases and J by 9 bases. The CDR3 totals 14 residues. The CDR3 region has the DNA TGCAGCGTTGCCAGGACTAGCGGGAGAGGTGAGCAGTTCTTC. Its translation: CSVARTSGRGEQFF.

This clonotype was seen a few times. V usage is TRBV19 and J usage is TRBJ2-2; a weak D match, TRBD2 (5 bases). The CDR3 sequence is 14 residues long. Trimming removed 3 bases from V and 4 bases from J, with 9 bases in between. Per the germline V gene, CDR1 is LNHDA and CDR2 is SQIVND (reference sequence). The DNA for the CDR3 is TGTGCCAGTAGTATCGGGGTTAGCACCGGGGAGCTGTTTTTT. It translates to CASSIGVSTGELFF.

V gene TRBV18 combines with J gene TRBJ1-4; D gene unclear. CDR1 and CDR2 (germline): KGHSH, LQKENI. The V end was cut by 4 bases, the J end by 8 bases, with 5 bases between. The CDR3 loop spans 11 amino acids. The CDR3 DNA follows: TGTGCCAGCTCACAGGAGGAAAAACTGTTTTTT. It specifies CASSQEEKLFF. The entire variable domain, with the rest obtained from reference TRBV18 and TRBJ1-4, is as follows: NAGVMQNPRHLVRRRGQEARLRCSPMKGHSHVYWYRQLPEEGLKFMVYLQKENIIDESGMPKERFSAEFPKEGPSILRIQQVVRGDSAAYFCASSQEEKLFFGSGTQLSVL.

This clonotype was observed a handful of times. The rearrangement links TRBV4-2 to TRBJ2-1; D gene ambiguous. Trimming pared 4 bases from V and 3 bases from J, leaving 16 bases between. From germline, CDR1 is LGHNA and CDR2 YNFKEQ. The CDR3 is 16 amino acids. The chain's CDR3 is CASSPRFDIGYNEQFF. CDR3 in DNA: TGTGCCAGCAGCCCGCGCTTCGACATCGGCTACAATGAGCAGTTCTTC.